A single sample is the source of the 25 T cell receptor beta chains below, sequenced in a study of neoadjuvant nivolumab and ipilimumab in lung cancer. Assay used: immunoSEQ multiplex PCR; TCRdb lists only in-frame clones, some missing. Here the sample spans tens of thousands of clones, about 83% being singletons. This specimen consisted of tumor tissue, obtained after neoadjuvant nivolumab, alone or with ipilimumab, at or shortly before surgery. The receptor set was obtained from an adult with non-small cell lung cancer.

The chain recombines TRBV7-8 with TRBJ1-5; possible D gene TRBD1, 5 bases. The germline V gene has CDR1 SGHVS and CDR2 FQNEAQ. The CDR3 covers 15 residues. Trimming left V 2 bases short and J 7 bases short, with 15 bases between. CDR3 protein: CASSLSPVRGQPQHF. Written as DNA, the CDR3 is TGTGCCAGCAGCTTAAGTCCCGTCCGGGGCCAGCCCCAGCATTTT.

The chain is built from TRBV6-4 and TRBJ2-2; 7 bases align to TRBD1. The V gene's germline CDR1 is MRHNA and CDR2 SNTAGT. The CDR3 loop spans 17 amino acids. V dropped 6 bases and J dropped 2; count of bases not matched to a gene: 12. The DNA for the CDR3 is TGTGCCAGCAGAGGACTTCCCGGGACAGAAAACACCGGGGAGCTGTTTTTT. Its translation is CASRGLPGTENTGELFF.

This clone was detected once. V and J are TRBV28 and TRBJ2-7; no reliable D call. V shed 4 bases and J shed 2 bases, with 6 bases lying between them. The germline V gene encodes CDR1 MDHEN and CDR2 SYDVKM. CDR3 length: 12 residues. CDR3 coding DNA: TGTGCCAGCAGTTCCGAGACCTACGAGCAGTACTTC. Amino acids: CASSSETYEQYF. Based on the CDR3 plus reference TRBV28 and TRBJ2-7, the full variable domain is DVKVTQSSRYLVKRTGEKVFLECVQDMDHENMFWYRQDPGLGLRLIYFSYDVKMKEKGDIPEGYSVSREKKERFSLILESASTNQTSMYLCASSSETYEQYFGPGTRLTVT.

This clone was observed a single time. The genes are TRBV2 and TRBJ2-2; no reliable D call. The CDR3 length is 14 residues. V lost 9 bases, J lost 1 base, and 12 bases lay in between. CDR1 is SNHLY and CDR2 is FYNNEI in the germline V gene. The CDR3 spells CASRDRMNTGELFF. The CDR3 DNA is TGTGCCAGTAGGGATAGGATGAACACCGGGGAGCTGTTTTTT.

The chain combines TRBV6-5 with TRBJ1-2, with D perhaps matching TRBD1 (6 bases). CDR1 MNHEY and CDR2 SVGAGI come from the germline V gene. Trimming removed 3 bases at V and 5 bases at J, with 16 bases between. The CDR3 runs 15 residues. CDR3 residues: CASSYVLGTPYGYTF. CDR3 coding DNA: TGTGCCAGCAGTTATGTCCTGGGGACACCTTATGGCTACACCTTC.

The chain links TRBV13 to TRBJ2-2; the D is unclear. This CDR3 region has 16 residues. V lost 2 bases to trimming and J lost 0 bases, with 10 bases between them. Germline values: CDR1 PRHDT, CDR2 FYEKMQ (reference sequence). The CDR3 spells CASSLWPATNTGELFF. DNA of the CDR3: TGTGCCAGCAGCTTATGGCCCGCCACGAACACCGGGGAGCTGTTTTTT.

The CDR3 region is CASSIGTATNEKLFF. The CDR3, as DNA: TGTGCCAGTAGCATTGGGACGGCAACTAATGAAAAACTGTTTTTT. The gene calls are TRBV19 and TRBJ1-4, with D tentatively TRBD1 (5 bases). With 6 bases removed from V and 0 bases from J, the gap between germline ends came to 11 bases. The length of the CDR3 is 15 residues. Per germline, CDR1 LNHDA and CDR2 SQIVND (reference sequence).

The J gene is TRBJ2-7, the V gene TRBV5-6; no clear D gene. The length of the CDR3 is 14 residues. In germline, CDR1 is SGHDT, CDR2 YYEEEE. V lost 0 bases and J lost 2, with 9 bases in between. CDR3 amino acids: CASSLGLETYEQYF. For the CDR3, the DNA is TGTGCCAGCAGCTTGGGGCTCGAAACCTACGAGCAGTACTTC.

This chain connects TRBV5-4 to TRBJ2-1; no reliable D call. V was trimmed by 7 bases and J by 4 bases, leaving 9 bases between them. Germline loops: CDR1 SGHNT, CDR2 YYREEE (reference sequence). This CDR3 contains 12 residues. CDR3 sequence reads: CASGAGYNEQFF. DNA of the CDR3: TGTGCCAGCGGAGCAGGTTACAATGAGCAGTTCTTC.

The rearrangement joins TRBV5-4 to TRBJ2-7; D not certain. The germline V and J ends were trimmed by 0 bases and 0 bases, with 4 bases remaining between them. The CDR3 loop spans 13 amino acids. Germline CDR1 and CDR2: SGHNT and YYREEE (reference sequence). CDR3 loop: CASSLDDSYEQYF. The CDR3 region has the DNA TGTGCCAGCAGCTTGGACGACTCCTACGAGCAGTACTTC. Combining the CDR3 with reference TRBV5-4 and TRBJ2-7 gives the whole variable domain ETGVTQSPTHLIKTRGQQVTLRCSSQSGHNTVSWYQQALGQGPQFIFQYYREEENGRGNFPPRFSGLQFPNYSSELNVNALELDDSALYLCASSLDDSYEQYFGPGTRLTVT.

The CDR3 region is CASSQEGGLMNTEAFF. As DNA, the CDR3 is TGCGCCAGCAGCCAGGAGGGAGGTCTAATGAACACTGAAGCTTTCTTT. The chain couples TRBV4-3 to TRBJ1-1, with no clear D. The CDR3 has 16 residues. Trimming stripped 3 bases from V and 0 bases from J, with 14 bases between. The V gene's germline CDR1 is LGHNA and CDR2 YSLEER.

As DNA, the CDR3 is TGTGCCAGCAGCTCGAAACAGGGTCAGCCCCAGCATTTT. It is translated as CASSSKQGQPQHF. This chain uses TRBV13 with TRBJ1-5; weak D call: TRBD1 (6 bases). Germline V gene lookup returns CDR1 PRHDT and CDR2 FYEKMQ (reference sequence). The CDR3 loop spans 13 amino acids. The V gene lost 4 bases and the J gene lost 6 bases, with 10 bases spanning the gap.

The gene calls are TRBV5-1 and TRBJ2-1; TRBD2 matches at 8 bases. V gave up 4 bases and J gave up 9 bases; unmatched junction bases: 15. This CDR3 has 16 amino acids. The germline gives CDR1 SGHRS, CDR2 YFSETQ. The CDR3 region has the DNA TGCGCCAGCAGCCCAAGGGAGCGGGGGATTAACGTTGAGCAGTTCTTC. This translates into CASSPRERGINVEQFF.

J is TRBJ2-7 and V is TRBV5-1, with unresolved D. The CDR3 sequence is 13 residues long. V lost 2 bases and J 4 bases, leaving 10 bases between the germline ends. Per the germline V gene, CDR1 is SGHRS and CDR2 is YFSETQ. CDR3 DNA sequence: TGCGCCAGCAGCTTCAGCGAACGGTACGAGCAGTACTTC. Residues: CASSFSERYEQYF.

V and J are TRBV5-4 and TRBJ1-3, with D unresolved. Germline-derived CDR1 and CDR2 are SGHNT and YYREEE (reference sequence). This CDR3 is built from 16 residues. V lost 0 bases and J lost 1, with 11 bases in between. DNA for the CDR3: TGTGCCAGCAGCTTGGCCGCGGGTGTTTCTGGAAACACCATATATTTT. This encodes CASSLAAGVSGNTIYF.

The chain has TRBV4-3 and TRBJ2-1; D is possibly TRBD2 (6 bases). This CDR3 comprises 15 residues. The V end lost 2 bases, the J end lost 3 bases, and 11 bases lay between the germline ends. Germline assignment: CDR1 LGHNA and CDR2 YSLEER. The CDR3 here is CASSQRRGLYNEQFF. In DNA form, the CDR3 reads TGCGCCAGCAGCCAAAGGCGGGGTCTCTACAATGAGCAGTTCTTC.

The V call is TRBV6-6, the J call TRBJ1-2, with D tentatively TRBD1 (5 bases). Deletions cut 0 bases from V and 3 bases from J, with 11 bases between. Germline-derived CDR1 and CDR2 are MNHNY and SVGAGI (reference sequence). The CDR3 runs 15 residues. This CDR3 is CASSYSGGGDYGYTF. The CDR3 nucleotides read TGTGCCAGCAGTTACTCGGGGGGTGGGGACTATGGCTACACCTTC.

This chain joins TRBV5-1 and TRBJ2-5, with D possibly matching TRBD2 (5 bases). The V and J ends lost 3 bases and 0 bases respectively, with 9 bases between them. CDR3 length: 14 amino acids. Germline V gives CDR1 SGHRS, CDR2 YFSETQ. The CDR3 spells CASSSGSYQETQYF. The CDR3, as DNA: TGCGCCAGCAGCTCTGGGAGTTACCAAGAGACCCAGTACTTC.

This clone was counted once. V gene TRBV5-1 combines with J gene TRBJ2-7, with 8 bases lining up with TRBD2. V shed 1 base, J shed 4 bases, and the junction held 13 bases outside the gene matches. CDR3 length: 17 amino acids. Per germline, CDR1 SGHRS and CDR2 YFSETQ. The CDR3 region has the DNA TGCGCCAGCAGCTTGAACGGGAGGGCTAGGTATGAGTACGAGCAGTACTTC. It specifies CASSLNGRARYEYEQYF.

CDR3 in DNA: TGCGCCAGCAGCTCGGGCGGGGGCACAGATACGCAGTATTTT. This codes for CASSSGGGTDTQYF. The chain couples TRBV5-1 to TRBJ2-3; D might be TRBD2 (6 bases). V was pared by 3 bases and J by 1 base, with 9 bases between. CDR1 is SGHRS, CDR2 YFSETQ, per germline. CDR3 length equals 14 residues.

The CDR3 region has the DNA TGCAGTGCTAGCCGGGATACGCAGTATTTT. Protein product: CSASRDTQYF. The V call is TRBV20-1, the J call TRBJ2-3, with D uncertain. Looked up from germline, CDR1 is DFQATT and CDR2 is SNEGSKA (reference sequence). V gave up 3 bases and J gave up 6 bases, with 4 bases separating them. The CDR3 has 10 amino acids.

This clone was counted once. The chain recombines TRBV5-6 with TRBJ1-5; D possibly corresponds to TRBD1 (6 bases). Germline CDR1 reads SGHDT; CDR2 reads YYEEEE. V was shortened by 2 bases and J by 6 bases, with 12 bases between the two germline ends. This CDR3 is 14 amino acids long. CDR3 in DNA: TGTGCCAGCAGCTTCGGACAGAACTTTCAGCCCCAGCATTTT. Translating gives CASSFGQNFQPQHF.

This sequence joins TRBV9 and TRBJ2-2; 10 nucleotides align to TRBD2. CDR1 SGDLS and CDR2 YYNGEE come from the germline V gene. J gave up 2 bases and V 0 bases, and 7 bases lay outside the gene matches. The CDR3 consists of 18 residues. The CDR3 reads CASSVEVLAGLNTGELFF. DNA for the CDR3: TGTGCCAGCAGCGTAGAAGTACTAGCGGGATTAAACACCGGGGAGCTGTTTTTT.

The chain couples TRBV2 to TRBJ2-5; unclear D gene. With 7 bases removed from V and 5 bases from J, the gap between germline ends came to 8 bases. This CDR3 has 11 amino acids. Germline-derived CDR1 and CDR2 are SNHLY and FYNNEI. CDR3 sequence reads: CASNVGETQYF. Here the CDR3 DNA reads TGTGCCAGCAATGTTGGGGAGACCCAGTACTTC.

The rearrangement joins TRBV5-1 to TRBJ2-1; no firm D call. Trimming took off 0 bases at V and 7 bases at J, with 11 bases between the two ends. The CDR3 loop spans 14 amino acids. Germline V CDR1 and CDR2: SGHRS, YFSETQ. Written as DNA, the CDR3 is TGCGCCAGCAGCTTGGAAAACCACTTGAATGAGCAGTTCTTC. Translated: CASSLENHLNEQFF.